This T cell receptor (beta chain) is from a study of response to subunit inactivated influenza vaccine. The CDR3 spans 15 residues. Germline values: CDR1 KGHSH, CDR2 LQKENI. V was shortened by 3 bases and J by 2 bases, with 14 bases between the two germline ends. Each CDR3 protein gets one entry after TCRdb re-called the RT-PCR reads with MiXCR. This sample carries around 600,000 distinct CDR3 sequences, around 11% of them seen once, and the ten largest clones take 9.5% to 11%. These data are also associated with another study on T cells expressing NK-cell markers. That publication notes: Scientists made TCR beta cDNA using 5'RACE template switching with UMIs. HCMV serostatus: seven of eight sequenced donors positive, one negative. The CD3+CD56-NKG2C+ fraction was also led by these clonotypes in a few donors.

The specimen comprised PBMCs from blood, sampled on the day of vaccination. The genes are TRBV18 and TRBJ2-7, with D hard to call. The receptor comes from a man in his fifties or sixties who received an inactivated influenza vaccine. CDR3: CASSPRQDATYEQYF. The DNA for the CDR3 is TGTGCCAGCTCACCGAGGCAGGATGCTACCTACGAGCAGTACTTC.